These 12 T cell receptor beta chains came from one sample sequenced in a study of response to subunit inactivated influenza vaccine. TCRdb processed the RT-PCR reads anew with MiXCR; each CDR3 protein has one entry. The sample has roughly 550,000 distinct CDR3 sequences, roughly 25% seen once. This sample was also put to use in a study of T cells expressing NK-cell markers. In that study: As the method of synthesis, 5'RACE template switching with UMIs yielded TCR beta cDNA.

Sequenced here: CD4+ T cells sorted from PBMCs, sampled 11 to 12 days after vaccination. The origin of the receptors is a man aged 45 to 65 who received an inactivated influenza vaccine.

The chain links TRBV7-9 to TRBJ1-2; a weak D match, TRBD1 (6 bases). Germline values: CDR1 SEHNR, CDR2 FQNEAQ (reference sequence). This CDR3 comprises 14 residues. Deletions cut 1 base from V and 4 bases from J, with 10 bases between. CDR3 in amino acids: CASSLEGVSYGYTF. The CDR3 DNA reads as TGTGCCAGCAGCTTAGAGGGGGTCAGCTATGGCTACACCTTC.

There are many counts of this clonotype. The genes are TRBV5-1 and TRBJ1-2; D might be TRBD1 (5 bases). The CDR3 consists of 14 residues. Germline V gene data show CDR1 as SGHRS and CDR2 as YFSETQ. V lost 0 bases, J lost 2 bases, and 8 bases lay in between. The CDR3 nucleotides are TGCGCCAGCAGCTTGGCAGGGACCAACTATGGCTACACCTTC. Residues: CASSLAGTNYGYTF.

This chain connects TRBV20-1 to TRBJ2-7; D is tentatively TRBD1 or TRBD2 (5 bases each). CDR1 DFQATT and CDR2 SNEGSKA come from the germline V gene (reference sequence). V lost 0 bases and J lost 8, with 11 bases in between. The CDR3 covers 12 residues. CDR3 nucleotide sequence: TGCAGTGCTAGAGACCGACAGACTAAGCAGTACTTC. It specifies CSARDRQTKQYF.

The gene calls are TRBV5-1 and TRBJ1-1; no clear D. The CDR3 sequence is 14 residues long. Trimming stripped 0 bases from V and 4 bases from J, with 10 bases between. The germline gives CDR1 SGHRS, CDR2 YFSETQ. CDR3 sequence (DNA): TGCGCCAGCAGCTTGGAAGGCAGGCGCACTGAAGCTTTCTTT. It translates to CASSLEGRRTEAFF.

The gene calls are TRBV11-2 and TRBJ1-6; 9 positions agree with TRBD1. The CDR3 contains 15 residues. V trimming: 1 base; J trimming: 5 bases; junction bases outside the gene matches: 0. Germline assignment: CDR1 SGHAT and CDR2 FQNNGV. The CDR3 loop is CASSLGTGDNSPLHF. The CDR3, as DNA: TGTGCCAGCAGCTTAGGGACAGGGGATAATTCACCCCTCCACTTT. Full variable domain (missing parts from reference TRBV11-2 and TRBJ1-6): EAGVAQSPRYKIIEKRQSVAFWCNPISGHATLYWYQQILGQGPKLLIQFQNNGVVDDSQLPKDRFSAERLKGVDSTLKIQPAKLEDSAVYLCASSLGTGDNSPLHFGNGTRLTVT.

A few counts support this clonotype. V usage is TRBV6-2 or TRBV6-3 and J usage is TRBJ2-3; TRBD1 matches at 7 bases. Germline CDR1 MNHEY, CDR2 SVGEGT. The length of the CDR3 is 15 residues. With 6 bases clipped from V and 3 bases from J, the junction kept 9 bases outside the gene matches. The chain's CDR3 is CASRPPQGVTDTQYF. CDR3 nucleotides: TGTGCCAGCAGGCCTCCCCAGGGGGTGACAGATACGCAGTATTTT.

In its sample, this clonotype was seen many times. The rearrangement joins TRBV5-1 to TRBJ2-7, with a weak D call TRBD1 (6 bases). CDR1 and CDR2 (germline): SGHRS, YFSETQ. The V end was cut by 4 bases, the J end by 2 bases, with 16 bases between. CDR3 size: 15 residues. The CDR3 spells CASSQTGNIPYEQYF. CDR3 in DNA: TGCGCCAGCAGCCAGACAGGCAACATACCCTACGAGCAGTACTTC.

Ten or more counts support this clonotype. The chain recombines TRBV5-6 with TRBJ2-7; 7 positions match TRBD1. The CDR3 totals 14 residues. J lost 4 bases, V lost 2 bases, and 6 bases had no gene match. CDR1 is SGHDT, CDR2 YYEEEE, per germline. In DNA, the CDR3 is TGTGCCAGCAGCTTTTGGGACAGATCGTACGAGCAGTACTTC. Encoded protein: CASSFWDRSYEQYF.

The chain combines TRBV5-6 with TRBJ2-3, with 10 bases lining up with TRBD1. J was trimmed by 5 bases and V by 4 bases; bases with no gene match: 4. Germline V gene sequence: CDR1 SGHDT, CDR2 YYEEEE. This CDR3 is built from 14 residues. CDR3 in amino acids: CASSRQGARDTQYF. In nucleotides, the CDR3 is TGTGCCAGCAGCCGACAGGGGGCGAGAGATACGCAGTATTTT.

This chain joins TRBV7-9 and TRBJ2-1, with 13 bases lining up with TRBD2. Per germline, CDR1 SEHNR and CDR2 FQNEAQ (reference sequence). This CDR3 region has 17 residues. Trimming cost V 2 bases and J 8 bases; bases outside gene matches: 9. The CDR3 here is CASSLLGGLAGVDEQFF. The CDR3 coding sequence is TGTGCCAGCAGCTTACTTGGCGGACTAGCGGGAGTGGATGAGCAGTTCTTC.

This clonotype came up a few times. V and J are TRBV7-2 and TRBJ2-3; D is ambiguous. CDR3 length: 16 amino acids. Trimming took 5 bases from V and 0 from J, leaving 15 bases between them. Germline CDR1 and CDR2: SGHTA and FQGNSA. The CDR3 DNA reads TGTGCCAGCAGCCCCCGCGGCACGAGAAGCACAGATACGCAGTATTTT. Translation: CASSPRGTRSTDTQYF. The complete variable domain, with remaining parts taken from reference TRBV7-2 and TRBJ2-3, reads GAGVSQSPSNKVTEKGKDVELRCDPISGHTALYWYRQSLGQGLEFLIYFQGNSAPDKSGLPSDRFSAERTGGSVSTLTIQRTQQEDSAVYLCASSPRGTRSTDTQYFGPGTRLTVL.

The table lists this clonotype with a few counts. CDR3 DNA: TGTGCCAGCAGTATCAGACAGAGCATGAACACTGAAGCTTTCTTT. Protein sequence: CASSIRQSMNTEAFF. The chain combines TRBV28 with TRBJ1-1; D might be TRBD1 (5 bases). Germline loops: CDR1 MDHEN, CDR2 SYDVKM. The V end lost 5 bases, the J end lost 0 bases, and 13 bases lay between the germline ends. The CDR3 sequence is 15 residues long.